The 9 T cell receptor beta chains below were found in one sample sequenced in a study of response to subunit inactivated influenza vaccine (dated by TCRdb to 2017 to 2018). Receptors were amplified or captured by RT-PCR. Reads for this sample came from an Illumina HiSeq 2500. TCRdb trimmed the raw reads at Q25, called clones with MiXCR and kept productive beta chains. Merged by CDR3 protein, the rows form single entries marked with the most common genes and DNA. Here the sample has 800,000 or so distinct CDR3 sequences; about 20% occur a single time. 10% of the sample lies in the top ten. The sequenced sample was PBMCs from blood, obtained more than 4 days after vaccination. The receptors stem from a man aged 50-59 years who received an inactivated influenza vaccine. Donor details come from another sample of the same person, matched by shared clones.

The CDR3 loop is CASSALPTGSHEQYF. In nucleotides, the CDR3 is TGTGCCAGCAGTGCCCTCCCGACAGGGAGCCACGAGCAGTACTTC. This chain links TRBV28 with TRBJ2-7, with TRBD1 matching over 7 bases. Germline V gene sequence: CDR1 MDHEN, CDR2 SYDVKM. J gave up 5 bases and V 5 bases, and 12 bases lay outside the gene matches. The CDR3 totals 15 residues.

This clonotype was counted a few times. The chain employs TRBV11-2 and TRBJ2-1; D perhaps matches TRBD1 (6 bases). V dropped 5 bases and J dropped 2 bases, with 13 bases sitting between them. Germline values: CDR1 SGHAT, CDR2 FQNNGV. This CDR3 contains 15 residues. CDR3: CASSRRTDTYNEQFF. CDR3 sequence (DNA): TGTGCCAGCAGCCGTCGGACAGACACCTACAATGAGCAGTTCTTC.

In this sample, this clonotype turned up a few times. The V gene is TRBV28, the J gene TRBJ2-3; tentative D call: TRBD2 (5 bases). The CDR3 contains 16 residues. With 5 bases removed from V and 1 base from J, the gap between germline ends came to 16 bases. CDR1 MDHEN and CDR2 SYDVKM come from the germline V gene. The CDR3 nucleotides read TGTGCCAGCAGTCCCCGAGGTGTGCGGGGCACAGATACGCAGTATTTT. Translation gives CASSPRGVRGTDTQYF.

V and J are TRBV20-1 and TRBJ2-7, with 7 bases aligning to TRBD1. Germline CDR1 reads DFQATT; CDR2 reads SNEGSKA (reference sequence). This CDR3 has 13 amino acids. V lost 4 bases and J lost 4; bases outside the gene matches: 7. The CDR3 region has the DNA TGCAGTGCTACCGACAGGGATCAGTACGAGCAGTACTTC. It encodes CSATDRDQYEQYF.

There are a few counts of this clonotype. The chain carries TRBV14 and TRBJ2-2; D is uncertain. V was clipped by 0 bases and J by 3 bases, with 5 bases between them. Germline CDR1 SGHDN, CDR2 FVKESK. The CDR3 extends over 14 amino acids. As DNA, the CDR3 is TGTGCCAGCAGCCAAGACCCAGACACCGGGGAGCTGTTTTTT. Amino acids: CASSQDPDTGELFF. The full variable domain, its missing parts supplied by reference TRBV14 and TRBJ2-2, is EAGVTQFPSHSVIEKGQTVTLRCDPISGHDNLYWYRRVMGKEIKFLLHFVKESKQDESGMPNNRFLAERTGGTYSTLKVQPAELEDSGVYFCASSQDPDTGELFFGEGSRLTVL.

This chain joins TRBV3-1 and TRBJ1-1, with 11 bases aligning to TRBD1. CDR1 is LGHDT, CDR2 YNNKEL, per germline (reference sequence). The length of the CDR3 is 17 residues. V lost 4 bases to trimming and J lost 4 bases; unmatched junction nucleotides: 11. The CDR3 coding sequence is TGTGCCAGCAGCCCCTTTACTACCGGGACAGGGGGCACTGAAGCTTTCTTT. Amino acids: CASSPFTTGTGGTEAFF.

This clonotype showed up just once. This chain joins TRBV7-2 and TRBJ2-1; TRBD1 aligns across 10 bases. Germline loops: CDR1 SGHTA, CDR2 FQGNSA. The CDR3 contains 17 residues. V was pared by 5 bases and J by 2 bases, with 9 bases of the junction left unmatched. CDR3 nucleotide sequence: TGTGCCAGCAGCGGAACCACCGGGACAGGGGCCTACAATGAGCAGTTCTTC. Translation gives CASSGTTGTGAYNEQFF.

The genes are TRBV6-2 or TRBV6-3 and TRBJ2-3; 7 bases align to TRBD2. With V trimmed by 5 bases and J by 4 bases, 9 bases remained unmatched. The CDR3 extends over 15 amino acids. Germline V gives CDR1 MNHEY, CDR2 SVGEGT. As DNA, the CDR3 is TGTGCCAGCAGTGGCAGGGCGGGAGACTCAGATACGCAGTATTTT. The encoded protein is CASSGRAGDSDTQYF.

This clonotype was found a few times. The J gene is TRBJ1-2, the V gene TRBV30; D gene ambiguous. The CDR3 spans 13 residues. Germline assignment: CDR1 GTSNPN and CDR2 SVGIG (reference sequence). Trimming stripped 0 bases from V and 4 bases from J, with 9 bases between. The CDR3 DNA reads as TGTGCCTGGAGTGTAAGTTTGTTCTATGGCTACACCTTC. Translating it yields CAWSVSLFYGYTF.